This entry lists 8 T cell receptor beta chains sequenced from one sample in a study of Graves' ophthalmopathy and Graves' hyperthyroidism. Amplified material comprised TCR beta CDR3 regions derived from RNA transcripts. HTBI primers were used in a first-round RT-PCR, which preceded a second-round multiplex PCR. TCRdb passed the multiplex PCR reads through MiXCR, listing each CDR3 protein once. The table has almost 750,000 distinct CDR3 sequences, 40% seen once. Material for sequencing was peripheral blood. The receptors were sampled from an adult man with Graves' ophthalmopathy.

J is TRBJ2-7 and V is TRBV5-6, with 9 bases identical to TRBD1. The ends lost 0 bases at V and 7 bases at J; junction bases unmatched: 8. CDR1 and CDR2 from the germline V gene are SGHDT and YYEEEE. The CDR3 has 15 amino acids. The CDR3 reads CASSLELGQGVEQYF. CDR3 bases: TGTGCCAGCAGCTTGGAGCTGGGACAGGGCGTTGAGCAGTACTTC.

Concerning this clonotype: This could be a read error, since a much larger clone is one nucleotide away. The chain couples TRBV10-3 to TRBJ2-7; D may be TRBD2 (5 bases). V gave up 4 bases and J gave up 6 bases, with 16 bases separating them. This CDR3 spans 14 amino acids. From germline, CDR1 is ENHRY and CDR2 SYGVKD. The CDR3 bases are TGTGCCATCAGTGGGCAACTAGGGTCCGGCGAGCAGTACTTC. Residues: CAISGQLGSGEQYF.

This clonotype has a count of ten or more. The V call is TRBV2, the J call TRBJ2-5; possible D gene TRBD2, 5 bases. V was shortened by 4 bases and J by 7 bases, with 13 bases between the two germline ends. The germline V gene has CDR1 SNHLY and CDR2 FYNNEI. There are 13 residues in the CDR3. DNA for the CDR3: TGTGCCAGCAGTGCGGCCCACCGGGGGACCCAGTACTTC. It specifies CASSAAHRGTQYF.

The rearrangement links TRBV5-1 to TRBJ1-1; maybe TRBD1 (5 bases). Germline CDR1 SGHRS, CDR2 YFSETQ. Trimming removed 5 bases at V and 1 base at J, with 12 bases between. The CDR3 covers 14 residues. The CDR3 here is CASRAQTGNTEAFF. As DNA, the CDR3 is TGCGCCAGCAGAGCTCAAACAGGGAACACTGAAGCTTTCTTT.

Of note for this clonotype: An end of the junction differs from the germline gene, which may be a read error. This chain connects TRBV7-9 to TRBJ2-5; no clear D. Germline CDR1 SEHNR, CDR2 FQNEAQ (reference sequence). The CDR3 runs 14 residues. The CDR3: CAISPSPRLETQYF. CDR3 nucleotide sequence: TGTGCCATCAGCCCCTCCCCAAGACTTGAGACCCAGTACTTC.

The chain combines TRBV25-1 with TRBJ2-3; D gene uncertain. The CDR3 loop spans 12 amino acids. The V end was cut by 2 bases, the J end by 5 bases, with 5 bases between. The germline V gene encodes CDR1 MGHDK and CDR2 SYGVNS. The CDR3 sequence is CASSEVRDTQYF. The CDR3 DNA reads as TGTGCCAGCAGTGAAGTCCGAGATACGCAGTATTTT.

The table lists this clonotype with many counts. V gene TRBV4-2 combines with J gene TRBJ2-6, with D perhaps matching TRBD2 (5 bases). Germline CDR1 LGHNA, CDR2 YNFKEQ. The CDR3 is 16 amino acids. V was pared by 0 bases and J by 0 bases, with 6 bases between. The CDR3 DNA is TGTGCCAGCAGCCAAGAAAGCGGCTCTGGGGCCAACGTCCTGACTTTC. Protein sequence: CASSQESGSGANVLTF.

This clonotype has at least ten counts. CDR3: CSVVLLWYYGYTF. CDR3 in DNA: TGCAGCGTTGTCTTGCTTTGGTACTATGGCTACACCTTC. The V and J genes are TRBV29-1 and TRBJ1-2; D call uncertain. In germline, CDR1 is SQVTM, CDR2 ANQGSEA. This CDR3 comprises 13 residues. V dropped 4 bases and J dropped 3 bases, with 12 bases sitting between them.